The present entry profiles one TCR beta chain with its context. Its specificity is unknown. This record comes from a study of cytomegalovirus exposure and HLA in healthy donors. Each donor was nominally healthy when sampled (though unrecorded immune exposures were likely). CDR3 size: 16 residues. Trimming cost V 0 bases and J 3 bases; bases outside gene matches: 6. Germline assignment: CDR1 LGHNA and CDR2 YNFKEQ. PCR was performed using 60 Vbeta and 13 Jbeta primers. The assay was immunoSEQ multiplex PCR, and TCRdb's table has in-frame clones only and misses some. The sample has 140,000 or so clones; roughly 72% are singletons. Overall study results and limits: The investigators catalogued 150 to 200 TCR beta chains as cytomegalovirus-associated.

J is TRBJ2-7 and V is TRBV4-2; the match to TRBD2 covers 9 bases. The receptor's source is a middle-aged man in good health and CMV-seronegative. The material sequenced was PBMCs. The CDR3 protein is CASSQEGLAGSYEQYF. The CDR3 DNA reads TGTGCCAGCAGCCAAGAAGGGCTAGCGGGAAGCTACGAGCAGTACTTC.